Listed below are T cell receptor beta chains from one sample, sequenced in a study of T cell responses to AZD1222 COVID-19 vaccine. Sequencing was performed with immunoSEQ multiplex PCR; in TCRdb, only in-frame clones are kept and a portion is missing. The sample lists tens of thousands of clones; 70% to 90% were seen once. Sequencing was performed on peripheral blood, taken 28 days after the second AZD1222 dose. The receptors shown here come from an adult who received the AZD1222 COVID-19 vaccine. Both conserved end residues are part of each CDR3. A D gene is named only where the DNA matches it firmly. Size tells how often a clone was seen (once, few, many) or the class of an expanded clone, and some rows leave it out.

j_call,d_call,clone_size,v_call,cdr3_nt,cdr3_aa
TRBJ2-1,NA,NA,TRBV7-9,TGTGCCAGCAGCTTATTGGAGGGGGGCCATGAGCAGTTCTTC,CASSLLEGGHEQFF
TRBJ1-3,NA,NA,TRBV11-3,TGTGCCAGCAGCCCTTCAAGAGGTGGAAACACCATATATTTT,CASSPSRGGNTIYF
TRBJ1-1,NA,once,TRBV28,TGTGCCAGCAGGACCCCGGGAGGGGGAACTGAAGCTTTCTTT,CASRTPGGGTEAFF
TRBJ2-1,NA,NA,TRBV10-1,TGCGCCAGCAGTGATCCGGCTAGTCGGGACAATGAGCAGTTCTTC,CASSDPASRDNEQFF
TRBJ1-1,TRBD1,NA,TRBV7-2,TGTGCCAGCGTGAGTTCAGGGGGCAACACTGAAGCTTTCTTT,CASVSSGGNTEAFF
TRBJ2-7,TRBD1,NA,TRBV15,TGTGCCACCAGCAGAGGGGGACAGGGAGCGAACGAGCAGTACTTC,CATSRGGQGANEQYF
TRBJ2-7,NA,once,TRBV11-3,TGTGCCAGCAGCTCACGTTCACGGGACGTAGGCGAGCAGTACTTC,CASSSRSRDVGEQYF
TRBJ1-1,NA,NA,TRBV5-8,TGTGCCAGCAGCTTGCCGCGGACGAGGGCTTTCTTT,CASSLPRTRAFF
TRBJ2-3,NA,NA,TRBV7-9,TGTGCCAGCATCCAGGCAGGGGTTGGAACAGATACGCAGTATTTT,CASIQAGVGTDTQYF
TRBJ2-5,NA,few,TRBV6-5,TGTGCCAGCAGTTACCCGGGGTCACAAGAGACCCAGTACTTC,CASSYPGSQETQYF
TRBJ2-7,TRBD2,few,TRBV5-6,TGTGCCAGCAGCTTGATACTAGCGGGGGGGACCTACGAGCAGTACTTC,CASSLILAGGTYEQYF
TRBJ1-1,NA,once,TRBV4-3,TGCGCCAGCAGCCAAGGCACCCCAGTAGTTGAAGCTTTCTTT,CASSQGTPVVEAFF
TRBJ2-5,NA,NA,TRBV7-9,TGTGCCAGCAGCTTGGGTACTTCCCCCCAAGAGACCCAGTACTTC,CASSLGTSPQETQYF
TRBJ2-7,NA,NA,TRBV6-1,TGTGCCAGCAGTGACAAAGTCCAATATTCCTACGAGCAGTACTTC,CASSDKVQYSYEQYF
TRBJ1-5,NA,NA,TRBV30,TGTGCCTCTTCAAGGGATAGCAATCAGCCCCAGCATTTT,CASSRDSNQPQHF
TRBJ2-3,NA,NA,TRBV5-4,TGTGCCAGCAGCCCAGGACAGGACTACCTCACAGATACGCAGTATTTT,CASSPGQDYLTDTQYF
TRBJ1-5,NA,NA,TRBV9,TGTGCCAGCAGCGCCGGCGGGAGGCAGCCCCAGCATTTT,CASSAGGRQPQHF
TRBJ1-5,NA,NA,TRBV18,TGTGCCAGCTCACCTACGGGGCCCGGAGGCAATCAGCCCCAGCATTTT,CASSPTGPGGNQPQHF
TRBJ1-5,TRBD1,NA,TRBV27,TGTGCCAGCAGTTACAGGGGAAGTGGCAATCAGCCCCAGCATTTT,CASSYRGSGNQPQHF
TRBJ1-5,TRBD1,NA,TRBV3-1/TRBV3-2,TGTGCCAGCAGCCAAGGGACAGGGGTTCAGCCCCAGCATTTT,CASSQGTGVQPQHF
TRBJ2-6,NA,NA,TRBV9,TGTGCCAGCAGCCTACTAAACTCTGGGGCCAACGTCCTGACTTTC,CASSLLNSGANVLTF
TRBJ1-2,NA,NA,TRBV12-5,TGTGCTAGTGCCGCACCAGGCAACTATGGCTACACCTTC,CASAAPGNYGYTF
TRBJ2-5,TRBD2,NA,TRBV4-1,TGCGCCAGCAGCCAAGTTGCCCAGAAGGCAGCGGGAGGCCAAGAGACCCAGTACTTC,CASSQVAQKAAGGQETQYF
TRBJ2-1,NA,NA,TRBV11-3,TGTGCCAGCAGCCCATCGTTCAGGGGTGGGAGTGTTTACAATGAGCAGTTCTTC,CASSPSFRGGSVYNEQFF
TRBJ2-5,NA,NA,TRBV5-1,TGCGCCAGCAGCTTGGCGGTATCCCAAGAGACCCAGTACTTC,CASSLAVSQETQYF
TRBJ2-1,NA,few,TRBV18,TGTGCCAGCTCACCGGACAGCAATGAGCAGTTCTTC,CASSPDSNEQFF
TRBJ2-7,NA,NA,TRBV28,TGTGCCAGCAGTCGCCGGGACCATATGCGTTGGGTGTGGGAGCAGTACTTC,CASSRRDHMRWVWEQYF
TRBJ2-3,NA,once,TRBV7-9,TGTGCCAGCAACACCGGGCGGGGTTTTCCTAGCACAGATACGCAGTATTTT,CASNTGRGFPSTDTQYF
TRBJ2-1,TRBD2,NA,TRBV6-2/TRBV6-3,TGTGCCAGCAGTTACATACGGGGGGAGGTCTACAATGAGCAGTTCTTC,CASSYIRGEVYNEQFF
TRBJ2-1,TRBD2,NA,TRBV4-2,TGTGCCAGCAGCCAAGGGGGCGGGGGGCCCTATAATGAGCAGTTCTTC,CASSQGGGGPYNEQFF
TRBJ1-1,NA,NA,TRBV4-2,TGTGCCAGCAGCCAGGGGTTAGGGGACACTGAAGCTTTCTTT,CASSQGLGDTEAFF
TRBJ1-3,NA,NA,TRBV7-2,TGTGCCAGCAGCTTGAACCCAGCATCTACGGGAAACACCATATATTTT,CASSLNPASTGNTIYF
TRBJ2-5,TRBD1,NA,TRBV19,TGTGCCAGTAGTATAGGGACAGGGGGCTTCATAGAGACCCAGTACTTC,CASSIGTGGFIETQYF
TRBJ2-1,NA,NA,TRBV2,TGTGCCAGCCCAGGAGGGAACTACAATGAGCAGTTCTTC,CASPGGNYNEQFF
TRBJ2-6,NA,NA,TRBV4-3,TGCGCCAGCAGCCAAGGAGGGTCCGGTGCGGGGGCCAACGTCCTGACTTTC,CASSQGGSGAGANVLTF
TRBJ1-6,TRBD1,NA,TRBV27,TGTGCCAGCACCCAACAGGGGGCAGAATGGTCACCCCTCCACTTT,CASTQQGAEWSPLHF
TRBJ2-1,TRBD2,NA,TRBV7-3,TGTGCCAGCAGCACCGGGACTAATGGTGAGCAGTTCTTC,CASSTGTNGEQFF
TRBJ1-1,NA,NA,TRBV7-3,TGTGCCAGCAGCCCACGGACCCAAGAGTTAGCTTTCTTT,CASSPRTQELAFF
TRBJ1-1,TRBD1,NA,TRBV29-1,TGCAGCGTTGTAGGGGGCGCGAACACTGAAGCTTTCTTT,CSVVGGANTEAFF
TRBJ2-3,NA,NA,TRBV6-5,TGTGCCAGCAGTCCCGCAGGGTGGAGCACAGATACGCAGTATTTT,CASSPAGWSTDTQYF
TRBJ1-1,NA,few,TRBV2,TGTGCCAGCAGCAGAGGAACAGGGAACACTGAAGCTTTCTTT,CASSRGTGNTEAFF
TRBJ1-4,TRBD1,NA,TRBV20-1,TGCAGTGCTAGTAGGACAGGACGGGGTAGGGAACTGTTTTTT,CSASRTGRGRELFF
TRBJ2-5,NA,NA,TRBV19,TGTGCCAGTAGTACCTCTAGCCCCGGGGTCCCCCGGGAGACCCAGTACTTC,CASSTSSPGVPRETQYF
TRBJ1-2,TRBD1,NA,TRBV2,TGTGTCATTAGACAGGGCTCCAACTATGGCTACACCTTC,CVIRQGSNYGYTF
TRBJ2-6,NA,NA,TRBV5-1,TGCGCCAGCAGCTTGCTCAGCTCTGGGGCCAACGTCCTGACTTTC,CASSLLSSGANVLTF
TRBJ2-5,TRBD2,NA,TRBV7-3,TGTGCCAGCAGCTTACAAGCGGGGATGACAGAGACCCAGTACTTC,CASSLQAGMTETQYF
TRBJ1-4,NA,NA,TRBV25-1,TGTGCCAGCAGTGATTCGGCAGGGGACGATGAAAAACTGTTTTTT,CASSDSAGDDEKLFF
TRBJ1-4,NA,NA,TRBV6-5,TGTGCCAGCACCGACGGTGCAACTAATGAAAAACTGTTTTTT,CASTDGATNEKLFF
TRBJ1-4,NA,NA,TRBV5-5,TGTGCCAGCAGTCGGGATGGCGGAAAACTGTTTTTT,CASSRDGGKLFF
TRBJ2-7,NA,NA,TRBV3-1/TRBV3-2,TGTGCCAGCAGCCAAGATTGGCGGAGCTCCTACGAGCAGTACTTC,CASSQDWRSSYEQYF
TRBJ1-5,NA,NA,TRBV6-5,TGTGCCAGCAGTTACCGCTTCAATCAGCCCCAGCATTTT,CASSYRFNQPQHF
TRBJ2-3,NA,NA,TRBV15,TGTGCCACCAGCAGAGATGCCCAGGGTGGTTATGCGGATACGCAGTATTTT,CATSRDAQGGYADTQYF
TRBJ2-3,TRBD2,NA,TRBV15,TGTGCCACCAGCAGTGTAGCGGGAGTGTCAGATACGCAGTATTTT,CATSSVAGVSDTQYF
TRBJ2-1,NA,NA,TRBV7-2,TGTGCCAGCAGCTTACTCCCGACTAGCAATGAGCAGTTCTTC,CASSLLPTSNEQFF